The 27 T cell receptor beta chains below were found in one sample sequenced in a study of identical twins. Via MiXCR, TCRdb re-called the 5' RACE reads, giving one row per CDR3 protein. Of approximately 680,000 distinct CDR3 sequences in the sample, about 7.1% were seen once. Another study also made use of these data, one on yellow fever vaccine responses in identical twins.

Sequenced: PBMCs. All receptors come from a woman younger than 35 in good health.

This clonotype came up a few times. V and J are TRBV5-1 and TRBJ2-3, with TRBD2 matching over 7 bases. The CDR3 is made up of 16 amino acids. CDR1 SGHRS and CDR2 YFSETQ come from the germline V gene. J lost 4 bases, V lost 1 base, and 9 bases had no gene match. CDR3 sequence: CASSLLGLDPADTQYF. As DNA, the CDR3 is TGCGCCAGCAGCTTGCTTGGACTAGATCCGGCAGATACGCAGTATTTT.

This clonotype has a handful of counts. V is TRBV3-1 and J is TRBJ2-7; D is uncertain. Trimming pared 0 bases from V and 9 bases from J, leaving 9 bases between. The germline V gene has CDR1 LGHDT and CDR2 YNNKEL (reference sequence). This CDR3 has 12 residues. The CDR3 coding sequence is TGTGCCAGCAGCCAAGATCGGCAGGTGCAGTACTTC. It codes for CASSQDRQVQYF.

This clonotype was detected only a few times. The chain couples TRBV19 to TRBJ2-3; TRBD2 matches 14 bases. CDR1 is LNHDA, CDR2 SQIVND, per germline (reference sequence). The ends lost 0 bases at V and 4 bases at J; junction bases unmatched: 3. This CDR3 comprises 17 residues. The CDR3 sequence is CASSIEGTSGSADTQYF. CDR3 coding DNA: TGTGCCAGTAGTATAGAGGGGACTAGCGGGAGCGCAGATACGCAGTATTTT.

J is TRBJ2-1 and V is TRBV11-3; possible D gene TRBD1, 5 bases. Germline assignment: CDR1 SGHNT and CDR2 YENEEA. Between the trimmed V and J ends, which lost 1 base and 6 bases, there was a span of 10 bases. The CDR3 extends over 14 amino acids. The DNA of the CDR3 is TGTGCCAGCAGCTTAGCGGACACAACCAATGAGCAGTTCTTC. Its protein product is CASSLADTTNEQFF.

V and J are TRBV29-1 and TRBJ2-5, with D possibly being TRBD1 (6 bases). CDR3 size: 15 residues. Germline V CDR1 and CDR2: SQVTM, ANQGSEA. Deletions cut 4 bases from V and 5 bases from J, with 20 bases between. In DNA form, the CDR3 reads TGCAGCGTTGCCTTATTACAGGGTTTTGCGGAGACCCAGTACTTC. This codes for CSVALLQGFAETQYF. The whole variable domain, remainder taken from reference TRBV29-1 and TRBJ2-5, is SAVISQKPSRDICQRGTSLTIQCQVDSQVTMMFWYRQQPGQSLTLIATANQGSEATYESGFVIDKFPISRPNLTFSTLTVSNMSPEDSSIYLCSVALLQGFAETQYFGPGTRLLVL.

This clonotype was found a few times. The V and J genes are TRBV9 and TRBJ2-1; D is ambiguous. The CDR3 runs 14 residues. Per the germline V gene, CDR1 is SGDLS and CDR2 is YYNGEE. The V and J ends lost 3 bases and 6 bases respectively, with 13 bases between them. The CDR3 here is CASSATSLFNEQFF. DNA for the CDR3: TGTGCCAGCAGCGCGACCAGCCTATTCAATGAGCAGTTCTTC.

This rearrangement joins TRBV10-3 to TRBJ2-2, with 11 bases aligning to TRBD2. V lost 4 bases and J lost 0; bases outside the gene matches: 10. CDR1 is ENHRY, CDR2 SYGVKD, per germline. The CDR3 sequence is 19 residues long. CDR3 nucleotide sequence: TGTGCCATCAGTGGTCTAGCGGGGGGACCTAGCGCGAACACCGGGGAGCTGTTTTTT. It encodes CAISGLAGGPSANTGELFF.

In DNA, the CDR3 is TGTGCCAGCAGTTTTAATCCGACAGGGGTGAACACTGAAGCTTTCTTT. It translates to CASSFNPTGVNTEAFF. V gene TRBV12-3 or TRBV12-4 combines with J gene TRBJ1-1; TRBD1 agrees at 8 bases. The CDR3 is 16 residues long. With 3 bases clipped from V and 0 bases from J, the junction kept 6 bases outside the gene matches.

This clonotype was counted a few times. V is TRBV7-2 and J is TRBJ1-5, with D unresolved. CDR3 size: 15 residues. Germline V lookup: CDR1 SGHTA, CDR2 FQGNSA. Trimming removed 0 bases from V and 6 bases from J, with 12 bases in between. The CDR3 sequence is CASSLAPNSAQPQHF. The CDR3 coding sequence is TGTGCCAGCAGCTTAGCGCCTAATTCCGCTCAGCCCCAGCATTTT.

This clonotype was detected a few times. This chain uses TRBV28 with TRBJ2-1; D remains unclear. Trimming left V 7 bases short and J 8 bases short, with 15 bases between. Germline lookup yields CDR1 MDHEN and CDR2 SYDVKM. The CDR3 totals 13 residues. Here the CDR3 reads CASIFTATHEQFF. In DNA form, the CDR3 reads TGTGCCAGCATCTTTACGGCCACGCATGAGCAGTTCTTC. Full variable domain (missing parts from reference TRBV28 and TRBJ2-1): DVKVTQSSRYLVKRTGEKVFLECVQDMDHENMFWYRQDPGLGLRLIYFSYDVKMKEKGDIPEGYSVSREKKERFSLILESASTNQTSMYLCASIFTATHEQFFGPGTRLTVL.

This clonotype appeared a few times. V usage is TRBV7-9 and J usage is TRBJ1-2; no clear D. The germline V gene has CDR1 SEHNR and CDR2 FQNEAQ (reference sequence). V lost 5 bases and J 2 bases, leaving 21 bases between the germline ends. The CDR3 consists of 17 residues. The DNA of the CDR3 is TGTGCCAGCAGCCCTGGGGAGGAGGGCGTAAGGAACTATGGCTACACCTTC. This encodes CASSPGEEGVRNYGYTF. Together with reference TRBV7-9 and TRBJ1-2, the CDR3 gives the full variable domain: DTGVSQNPRHKITKRGQNVTFRCDPISEHNRLYWYRQTLGQGPEFLTYFQNEAQLEKSRLLSDRFSAERPKGSFSTLEIQRTEQGDSAMYLCASSPGEEGVRNYGYTFGSGTRLTVV.

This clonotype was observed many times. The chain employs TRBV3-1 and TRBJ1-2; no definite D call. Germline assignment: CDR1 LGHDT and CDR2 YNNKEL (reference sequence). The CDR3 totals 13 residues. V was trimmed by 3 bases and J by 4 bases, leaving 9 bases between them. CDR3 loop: CASSQGLVYGYTF. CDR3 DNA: TGTGCCAGCAGCCAGGGGTTGGTCTATGGCTACACCTTC.

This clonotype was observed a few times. The CDR3 sequence is CASSANLAGGETQYF. CDR3 nucleotide sequence: TGTGCCAGCAGCGCAAATCTAGCGGGGGGGGAGACCCAGTACTTC. The V gene is TRBV12-3 or TRBV12-4, the J gene TRBJ2-5, with 12 nucleotides matching TRBD2. The junction had 7 bases not matched to a gene; V was cut back by 6 bases and J by 5 bases. The CDR3 loop spans 15 amino acids.

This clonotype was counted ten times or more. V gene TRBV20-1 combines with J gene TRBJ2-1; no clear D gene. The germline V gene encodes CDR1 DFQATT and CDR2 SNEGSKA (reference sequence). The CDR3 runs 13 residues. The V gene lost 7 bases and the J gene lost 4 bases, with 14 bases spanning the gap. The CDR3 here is CSVKAEKYNEQFF. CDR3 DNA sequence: TGCAGTGTCAAGGCGGAGAAATACAATGAGCAGTTCTTC.

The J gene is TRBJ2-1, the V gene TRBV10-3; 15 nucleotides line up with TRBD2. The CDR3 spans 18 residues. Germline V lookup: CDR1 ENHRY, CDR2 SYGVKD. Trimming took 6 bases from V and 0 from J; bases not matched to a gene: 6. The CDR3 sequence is CAIRGLAGGYSSYNEQFF. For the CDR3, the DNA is TGTGCCATCAGGGGACTAGCGGGGGGCTACAGCTCCTACAATGAGCAGTTCTTC.

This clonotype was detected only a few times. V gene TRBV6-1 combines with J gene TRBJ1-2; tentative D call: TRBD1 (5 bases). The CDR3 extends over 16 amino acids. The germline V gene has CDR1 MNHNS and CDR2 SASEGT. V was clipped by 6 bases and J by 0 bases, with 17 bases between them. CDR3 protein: CASRHIRQWTNYGYTF. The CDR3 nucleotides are TGTGCCAGCAGACATATCCGACAGTGGACTAACTATGGCTACACCTTC.

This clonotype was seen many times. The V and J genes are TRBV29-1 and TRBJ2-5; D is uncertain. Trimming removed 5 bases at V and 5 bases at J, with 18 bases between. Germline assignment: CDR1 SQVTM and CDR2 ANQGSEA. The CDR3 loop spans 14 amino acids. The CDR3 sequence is CSVTLAEPQETQYF. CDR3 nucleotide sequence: TGCAGCGTTACGTTGGCCGAACCGCAGGAGACCCAGTACTTC.

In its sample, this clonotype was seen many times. CDR3 in amino acids: CATSGAELYNEQFF. CDR3 in DNA: TGTGCCACCAGTGGAGCGGAGTTATACAATGAGCAGTTCTTC. The V and J genes are TRBV24-1 and TRBJ2-1; TRBD2 is a possible D gene (5 bases). Between the trimmed V and J ends, which lost 5 bases and 4 bases, there was a span of 11 bases. Germline V gives CDR1 KGHDR, CDR2 SFDVKD. The CDR3 has 14 residues.

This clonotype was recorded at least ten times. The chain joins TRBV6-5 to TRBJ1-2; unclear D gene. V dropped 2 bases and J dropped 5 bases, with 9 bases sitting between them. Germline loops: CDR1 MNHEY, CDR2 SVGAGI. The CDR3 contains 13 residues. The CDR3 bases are TGTGCCAGCAGTTACGGCGCGGGGTATGGCTACACCTTC. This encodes CASSYGAGYGYTF.

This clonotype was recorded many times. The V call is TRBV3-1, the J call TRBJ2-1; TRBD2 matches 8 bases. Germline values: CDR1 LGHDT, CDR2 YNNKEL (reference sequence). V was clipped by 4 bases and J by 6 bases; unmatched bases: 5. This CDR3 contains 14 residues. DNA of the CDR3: TGTGCCAGCAGCCCGGGAGGGAGGGTCAATGAGCAGTTCTTC. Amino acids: CASSPGGRVNEQFF.

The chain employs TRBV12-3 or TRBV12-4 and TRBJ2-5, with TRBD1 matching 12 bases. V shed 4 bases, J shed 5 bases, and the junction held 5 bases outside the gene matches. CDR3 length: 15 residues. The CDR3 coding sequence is TGTGCCAGCAGTTCCGGGACAGGGGGCCTGGAGACCCAGTACTTC. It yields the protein CASSSGTGGLETQYF.

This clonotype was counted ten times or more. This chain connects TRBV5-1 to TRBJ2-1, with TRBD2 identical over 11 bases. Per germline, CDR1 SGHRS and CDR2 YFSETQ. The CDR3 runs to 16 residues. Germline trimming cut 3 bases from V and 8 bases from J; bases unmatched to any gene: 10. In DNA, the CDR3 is TGCGCCAGCAGCTCCGAGGCCACTAGCGGGAGCTATGAGCAGTTCTTC. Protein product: CASSSEATSGSYEQFF.

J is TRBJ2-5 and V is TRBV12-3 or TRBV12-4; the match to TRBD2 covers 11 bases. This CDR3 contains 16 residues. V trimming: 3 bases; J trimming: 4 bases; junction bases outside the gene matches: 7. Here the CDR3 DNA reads TGTGCCAGCAGTTTGGGACTAGCGGCCAGGGGAGAGACCCAGTACTTC. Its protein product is CASSLGLAARGETQYF.

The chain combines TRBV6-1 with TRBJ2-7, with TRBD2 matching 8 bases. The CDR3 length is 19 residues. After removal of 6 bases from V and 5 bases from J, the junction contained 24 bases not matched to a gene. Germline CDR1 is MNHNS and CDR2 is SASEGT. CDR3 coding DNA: TGTGCCAGCAGCCACACTCCCCGCTCCGGGGGGGCTTTTATCCACGAGCAGTACGTC. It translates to CASSHTPRSGGAFIHEQYV.

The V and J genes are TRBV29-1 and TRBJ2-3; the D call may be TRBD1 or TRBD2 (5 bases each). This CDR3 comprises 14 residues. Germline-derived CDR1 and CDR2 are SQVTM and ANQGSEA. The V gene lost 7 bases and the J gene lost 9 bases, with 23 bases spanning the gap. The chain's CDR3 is CSAGRDGAKGTQYF. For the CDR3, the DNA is TGCAGCGCAGGCCGGGACGGAGCGAAGGGGACGCAGTATTTT.

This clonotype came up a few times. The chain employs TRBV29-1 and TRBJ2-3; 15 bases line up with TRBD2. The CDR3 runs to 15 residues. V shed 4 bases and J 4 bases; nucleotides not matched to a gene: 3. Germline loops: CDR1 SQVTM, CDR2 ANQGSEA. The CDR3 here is CSVGTSGGASDTQYF. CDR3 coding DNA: TGCAGCGTTGGGACTAGCGGGGGGGCCTCAGATACGCAGTATTTT.

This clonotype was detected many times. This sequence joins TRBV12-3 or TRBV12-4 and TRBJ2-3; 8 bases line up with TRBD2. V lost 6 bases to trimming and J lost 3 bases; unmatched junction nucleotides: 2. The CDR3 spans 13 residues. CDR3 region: CASRPSGTDTQYF. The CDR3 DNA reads TGTGCCAGCAGGCCTAGCGGGACAGATACGCAGTATTTT.